The source of this T cell receptor (beta chain) is a study of T cell responses to AZD1222 COVID-19 vaccine. The table came from immunoSEQ multiplex PCR; TCRdb's copy has only in-frame clones and leaves some out. The sample consists of some 150,000 clones, more than 70% of them appearing once. Details on this clone: As yet, its antigen is unknown.

Findings and limits, study-wide: The reported proportion of spike-specific TCRs targeting unmutated variant regions was nearly half. Repertoire collection took place solely once the T cell response had peaked. Most donors were white British, females outnumbered males, and clonal diversity was possibly underestimated. Among those given AZD1222, only 6 or 7 were seropositive at baseline.

The origin of this receptor is an adult in good health. The specimen comprised peripheral blood, sampled on day 0 of MenACWY control vaccination.

The CDR3, as DNA: TGTGCCAGCAGTTACGGACAGTATAATTCACCCCTCCACTTT. It codes for CASSYGQYNSPLHF. V and J are TRBV11-2 and TRBJ1-6, with TRBD1 as a possible D gene (6 bases). Per the germline V gene, CDR1 is SGHAT and CDR2 is FQNNGV. With 6 bases removed from V and 4 bases from J, the gap between germline ends came to 10 bases. This CDR3 is built from 14 residues.